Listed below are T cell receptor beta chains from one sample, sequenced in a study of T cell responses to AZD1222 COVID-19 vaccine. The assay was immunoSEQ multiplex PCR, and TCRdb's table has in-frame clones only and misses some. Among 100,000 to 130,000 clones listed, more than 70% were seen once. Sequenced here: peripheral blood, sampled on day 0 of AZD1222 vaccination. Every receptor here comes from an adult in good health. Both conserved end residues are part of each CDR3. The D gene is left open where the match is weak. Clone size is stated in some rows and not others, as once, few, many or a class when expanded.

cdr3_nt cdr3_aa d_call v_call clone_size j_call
TGTGCCAGCGGTTCTCGGGACACGGGTTACGAGCAGTACTTC CASGSRDTGYEQYF - TRBV21-1 - TRBJ2-7
TGCGCCAGCAGCCCGAGATATGGGACAGGGTTGTACGAGCAGTACTTC CASSPRYGTGLYEQYF TRBD1 TRBV4-1 - TRBJ2-7
TGTGCCAGCAGTCGATTACGACAAGGATCAGAAGCTTTCTTT CASSRLRQGSEAFF - TRBV28 - TRBJ1-1
TGTGCCAGCAGTTTCCCGCACATCCCTGGGGAGCAGTACTTC CASSFPHIPGEQYF - TRBV28 - TRBJ2-7
TGTGCCAGCTCACCGAGCCGACAGGGGGTGAGCGGGGAGCTGTTTTTT CASSPSRQGVSGELFF TRBD1 TRBV18 - TRBJ2-2
TGTGCCAGCAAGGACAGGGTTAATGAAAAACTGTTTTTT CASKDRVNEKLFF TRBD1 TRBV6-5 - TRBJ1-4
TGTGCCAGTAGCCAGTCGACCGCCGTAGCCTTGAACACTGAAGCTTTCTTT CASSQSTAVALNTEAFF - TRBV19 - TRBJ1-1
TGTGCCAGCCACGGGTCCGGGGTAGACTATGGCTACACCTTC CASHGSGVDYGYTF - TRBV28 - TRBJ1-2
TGTGCCAGCAGTGACTTGAACTCTGGAAACACCATATATTTT CASSDLNSGNTIYF - TRBV2 - TRBJ1-3
TGTGCCAGTAGTATGACTAGCACCGGGGAGCTGTTTTTT CASSMTSTGELFF - TRBV19 - TRBJ2-2
TGTGCCAGCAGCCCCAGACAGGGCGCCTACAATGAGCAGTTCTTC CASSPRQGAYNEQFF TRBD1 TRBV3-1/TRBV3-2 - TRBJ2-1
TGTGCCAGCAGCTTAGTAGGGGGACTCCTAGATACGCAGTATTTT CASSLVGGLLDTQYF - TRBV7-9 - TRBJ2-3
TGCGCCAGCAGCCGGGCGGGGCGTGCTAACTATGGCTACACCTTC CASSRAGRANYGYTF - TRBV4-3 few TRBJ1-2
TGTGCCAGCAGCTTAGTGGGCTCCACCGGGGAGCTGTTTTTT CASSLVGSTGELFF - TRBV7-2 - TRBJ2-2
TGTGCCAGCAGCGCCCGACAGGGAGGCTATGGCTACACCTTC CASSARQGGYGYTF TRBD1 TRBV3-1/TRBV3-2 - TRBJ1-2
TGTGCCAGTAGTACAACCCCAGGAACTGGCTCCTACAATGAGCAGTTCTTC CASSTTPGTGSYNEQFF - TRBV19 - TRBJ2-1
TGTGCCAGTAGCCTGGTAATGAACACTGAAGCTTTCTTT CASSLVMNTEAFF - TRBV19 - TRBJ1-1
TGTGCCAGCAGCGTTACCTCTGGAAACACCATATATTTT CASSVTSGNTIYF - TRBV9 - TRBJ1-3
TGTGCCAGCAGCCACGCGGGACAAGGCCATGGCTACACCTTC CASSHAGQGHGYTF - TRBV7-2 once TRBJ1-2
TGTGCCAGCAGTGGATGGGACAGGGGGCGCGGGGACACTGAAGCTTTCTTT CASSGWDRGRGDTEAFF TRBD1 TRBV2 - TRBJ1-1
TGTGCCAGTAGCGGGGGGGCGGAGACCCAGTACTTC CASSGGAETQYF TRBD2 TRBV10-3 - TRBJ2-5
TGCGCCAGCAGCCAAGGAGCAGGGGATTACTCCTACGAGCAGTACTTC CASSQGAGDYSYEQYF - TRBV4-1 - TRBJ2-7
TGTGCCAGCAGTTTCGAGGGGGCTAATTCACCCCTCCACTTT CASSFEGANSPLHF TRBD1 TRBV6-6 - TRBJ1-6
TGCGCCAGCAGCTTGACCACGGGACAGGGGGCCATGGGCACTGAAGCTTTCTTT CASSLTTGQGAMGTEAFF TRBD1 TRBV5-1 - TRBJ1-1
TGTGCCAGCAGTTACTCGGACAGCCCCCAAGGGCCCCAGCATTTT CASSYSDSPQGPQHF - TRBV6-5 - TRBJ1-5
TGTGCCAGCAGCTTATTCGGGCGGGGGGGCCAAAGCACAGATACGCAGTATTTT CASSLFGRGGQSTDTQYF TRBD2 TRBV7-3 once TRBJ2-3
TGCGCCAGCGCCCTGGGGGGGAACTATGGCTACACCTTC CASALGGNYGYTF - TRBV5-1 - TRBJ1-2
TGTGCCAGCAGCTTAGGATACGGGGAGCCCTACGAGCAGTACTTC CASSLGYGEPYEQYF - TRBV7-2 - TRBJ2-7
TGTGCCAGCACCGGACAGGGGAATTCACCCCTCCACTTT CASTGQGNSPLHF TRBD1 TRBV12-3/TRBV12-4 - TRBJ1-6
TGTGCCATCAGTGAGAAAAATTCCGAGACCCAGTACTTC CAISEKNSETQYF - TRBV10-3 - TRBJ2-5
TGTGCCAGCAGCCATGGACAGGGTTTAGGAAAACTGTTTTTT CASSHGQGLGKLFF TRBD1 TRBV7-3 - TRBJ1-4
TGTGCCAGCAGTGAAACGGTTTGGGCAAACGGAAACACCATATATTTT CASSETVWANGNTIYF - TRBV6-1 - TRBJ1-3